A single sample is the source of the 28 T cell receptor beta chains below, sequenced in a study of pediatric ulcerative colitis. The protocol was immunoSEQ multiplex PCR, while the TCRdb copy is restricted to in-frame clones and leaves out a portion. The sample has some 43,000 clones, 78% seen once. Rectal tissue came from one to two pinch biopsies taken at colonoscopy. Sequences were obtained from gut tissue. The source is a girl between 10 and 17 years old with moderate ulcerative colitis.

On this clone itself: The junction differs from germline at one of its ends, possibly a read error. The chain combines TRBV7-9 with TRBJ2-1, with 9 bases matching TRBD2. Germline CDR1 SEHNR, CDR2 FQNEAQ (reference sequence). The length of the CDR3 is 13 residues. The CDR3 reads CASNLAGVNEQFF. The CDR3 region has the DNA TGTGCCAGCAACTTAGCGGGGGTCAATGAGCAGTTCTTC.

The chain combines TRBV19 with TRBJ2-7; 8 bases are a match to TRBD2. V was clipped by 5 bases and J by 4 bases; unmatched bases: 7. The germline CDR1 and CDR2 sequences are LNHDA and SQIVND (reference sequence). This CDR3 comprises 14 residues. This chain's CDR3 is CASSFSGDLYEQYF. CDR3 DNA sequence: TGTGCCAGTAGTTTTAGCGGGGATCTTTACGAGCAGTACTTC.

The chain uses TRBV5-1 and TRBJ2-7, with 11 bases that match TRBD2. Trimming at V came to 2 bases and at J to 0 bases, leaving 4 bases not matched to a gene. This CDR3 contains 16 residues. Per germline, CDR1 SGHRS and CDR2 YFSETQ. CDR3 DNA: TGCGCCAGCAGCTTAACACTAGCGGGAGTCTCCTACGAGCAGTACTTC. This codes for CASSLTLAGVSYEQYF. The full variable domain, with the rest looked up from reference TRBV5-1 and TRBJ2-7, is KAGVTQTPRYLIKTRGQQVTLSCSPISGHRSVSWYQQTPGQGLQFLFEYFSETQRNKGNFPGRFSGRQFSNSRSEMNVSTLELGDSALYLCASSLTLAGVSYEQYFGPGTRLTVT.

This clone was observed a single time. This chain connects TRBV27 to TRBJ1-1; D not resolved. V was pared by 5 bases and J by 2 bases, with 15 bases between. Germline V CDR1 and CDR2: MNHEY, SMNVEV (reference sequence). The CDR3 totals 15 residues. The CDR3 here is CASSVGPPVNTEAFF. The CDR3 DNA sequence: TGTGCCAGCAGTGTAGGGCCCCCCGTTAACACTGAAGCTTTCTTT.

The chain combines TRBV7-9 with TRBJ2-3, with TRBD2 matching 10 bases. The J segment lost 1 base and the V segment lost 5 bases, leaving 3 bases of the junction unmatched. The CDR3 sequence is 15 residues long. CDR1 and CDR2 from the germline V gene are SEHNR and FQNEAQ (reference sequence). CDR3 in amino acids: CASSLGTSGTDTQYF. DNA of the CDR3: TGTGCCAGCAGCCTCGGGACTAGCGGCACAGATACGCAGTATTTT.

The rearrangement uses TRBV2 and TRBJ1-1, with TRBD1 identical over 9 bases. Trimming removed 6 bases from V and 5 bases from J; junction bases left unmatched: 10. The germline CDR1 and CDR2 sequences are SNHLY and FYNNEI. There are 15 residues in the CDR3. Written as DNA, the CDR3 is TGTGCCAGCAGATACCTCGGACAGGGGAGAACTGAAGCTTTCTTT. It encodes CASRYLGQGRTEAFF. Full variable domain (rest looked up from reference TRBV2 and TRBJ1-1): EPEVTQTPSHQVTQMGQEVILRCVPISNHLYFYWYRQILGQKVEFLVSFYNNEISEKSEIFDDQFSVERPDGSNFTLKIRSTKLEDSAMYFCASRYLGQGRTEAFFGQGTRLTVV.

This clone appeared a single time. The genes are TRBV25-1 and TRBJ2-2, with D possibly TRBD2 on 5 matching bases. The CDR3 consists of 14 residues. Germline lookup yields CDR1 MGHDK and CDR2 SYGVNS. The germline V and J ends were trimmed by 3 bases and 7 bases, with 12 bases remaining between them. The CDR3 sequence: CASSDAGRVGELFF. In DNA form, the CDR3 reads TGTGCCAGCAGTGATGCGGGTCGCGTCGGGGAGCTGTTTTTT. The variable domain in full, completed from reference TRBV25-1 and TRBJ2-2, reads EADIYQTPRYLVIGTGKKITLECSQTMGHDKMYWYQQDPGMELHLIHYSYGVNSTEKGDLSSESTVSRIRTEHFPLTLESARPSHTSQYLCASSDAGRVGELFFGEGSRLTVL.

The rearrangement uses TRBV6-5 and TRBJ1-5, with D possibly being TRBD1 (5 bases). Trimming removed 6 bases at V and 4 bases at J, with 16 bases between. Germline CDR1 and CDR2: MNHEY and SVGAGI. The CDR3 is 15 amino acids. The CDR3 reads CASSRDPGGNQPQHF. CDR3 DNA: TGTGCCAGCAGCCGGGACCCCGGCGGGAATCAGCCCCAGCATTTT.

This clone is labeled medium-sized. The chain has TRBV7-9 and TRBJ1-1; weak D call: TRBD1 (5 bases). Germline loops: CDR1 SEHNR, CDR2 FQNEAQ (reference sequence). CDR3 length equals 15 residues. V was trimmed by 3 bases and J by 6 bases, leaving 17 bases between them. The CDR3 region has the DNA TGTGCCAGCAGCTTGCTTGGGGCTTTGTTGGCTGAAGCTTTCTTT. Protein: CASSLLGALLAEAFF.

This chain links TRBV12-5 with TRBJ2-3; TRBD2 matches at 8 bases. CDR1 LGHNT and CDR2 FRNRAP come from the germline V gene. The CDR3 has 16 residues. V gave up 4 bases and J gave up 3 bases; unmatched junction bases: 9. The CDR3 loop reads CASGSGLADYTDTQYF. The CDR3 DNA reads TGTGCTAGTGGTTCCGGACTAGCAGACTATACAGATACGCAGTATTTT.

The chain links TRBV5-1 to TRBJ1-2; D perhaps matches TRBD1 (6 bases). The CDR3 runs 12 residues. The germline V gene has CDR1 SGHRS and CDR2 YFSETQ. Trimming stripped 2 bases from V and 6 bases from J, with 8 bases between. CDR3 sequence reads: CASSLGGNGYTF. CDR3 bases: TGCGCCAGCAGCTTAGGGGGGAATGGCTACACCTTC.

The chain has TRBV11-2 and TRBJ2-5; 9 bases fit TRBD2. Germline V gives CDR1 SGHAT, CDR2 FQNNGV. V lost 5 bases to trimming and J lost 4 bases; unmatched junction nucleotides: 20. The CDR3 runs to 19 residues. The CDR3 region is CASSVRPPSVAGGRETQYF. In DNA, the CDR3 is TGTGCCAGCAGCGTAAGGCCCCCTAGTGTGGCGGGGGGGCGAGAGACCCAGTACTTC.

Details on this clone: At one boundary the junction diverges from the germline segment, which might be a read error. This sequence joins TRBV20-1 and TRBJ1-2, with D unresolved. Looked up from germline, CDR1 is DFQATT and CDR2 is SNEGSKA (reference sequence). The CDR3 contains 11 residues. The CDR3 nucleotides read TGCAGTGCTAGAGATGGTTCGGACCCGATCTTC. It translates to CSARDGSDPIF.

The genes are TRBV19 and TRBJ1-1, with D unclear. CDR1 is LNHDA, CDR2 SQIVND, per germline (reference sequence). The CDR3 has 13 amino acids. V lost 7 bases, J lost 4 bases, and 13 bases lay in between. The CDR3 DNA sequence: TGTGCCAGTATTGGGAGGGCGCCCACTGAAGCTTTCTTT. This encodes CASIGRAPTEAFF.

This clone was seen a handful of times. CDR3 protein: CASSLIAGGGELFF. The CDR3 nucleotides read TGCGCCAGCAGCTTGATAGCGGGAGGCGGGGAGCTGTTTTTT. The chain couples TRBV5-1 to TRBJ2-2; 10 bases match TRBD2. Germline V gene sequence: CDR1 SGHRS, CDR2 YFSETQ. J was trimmed by 7 bases and V by 1 base; bases with no gene match: 1. The CDR3 loop spans 14 amino acids.

V usage is TRBV7-2 and J usage is TRBJ1-2, with D perhaps matching TRBD1 (6 bases). The germline V gene has CDR1 SGHTA and CDR2 FQGNSA. The CDR3 is made up of 14 amino acids. V lost 7 bases, J lost 7 bases, and 19 bases lay in between. CDR3 residues: CASTRWGRMSGYTF. In DNA, the CDR3 is TGTGCCAGCACCCGATGGGGGCGTATGAGTGGCTACACCTTC.

This clone was picked up one time. The chain uses TRBV7-6 and TRBJ1-1, with D hard to call. This CDR3 spans 15 amino acids. Germline CDR1 reads SGHVS; CDR2 reads FNYEAQ. V lost 1 base and J 11 bases, leaving 20 bases between the germline ends. DNA of the CDR3: TGTGCCAGCAGCTTAGAACCCGCCCCCCAGCTCTCGGCTTTCTTT. It encodes CASSLEPAPQLSAFF.

The V gene is TRBV2, the J gene TRBJ1-6, with D unresolved. V was trimmed by 5 bases and J by 7 bases, leaving 12 bases between them. Germline CDR1 reads SNHLY; CDR2 reads FYNNEI. The CDR3 covers 14 residues. CDR3 protein: CASSTRAENSPLHF. The CDR3 DNA sequence: TGTGCCAGCAGTACGCGGGCAGAAAATTCACCCCTCCACTTT.

V gene TRBV9 combines with J gene TRBJ2-3, with unresolved D. Germline-derived CDR1 and CDR2 are SGDLS and YYNGEE. V was shortened by 2 bases and J by 0 bases, with 10 bases between the two germline ends. The CDR3 is 15 amino acids. The CDR3: CASSVSGVSTDTQYF. The CDR3, as DNA: TGTGCCAGCAGCGTTTCTGGGGTCAGCACAGATACGCAGTATTTT.

The table lists this clone with a few counts. This chain links TRBV29-1 with TRBJ2-1, with D tentatively TRBD2 (6 bases). Trimming removed 5 bases at V and 4 bases at J, with 15 bases between. This CDR3 comprises 14 residues. Looked up from germline, CDR1 is SQVTM and CDR2 is ANQGSEA. For the CDR3, the DNA is TGCAGCGTTCAATGGTGGGGGGTTTACAATGAGCAGTTCTTC. It yields the protein CSVQWWGVYNEQFF.

There are a few counts of this clone. The chain links TRBV5-4 to TRBJ1-6, with 10 bases aligning to TRBD1. CDR1 and CDR2 (germline): SGHNT, YYREEE (reference sequence). The trim removed 3 bases at V and 9 bases at J, leaving 6 bases unmatched. This CDR3 spans 15 amino acids. The CDR3 region has the DNA TGTGCCAGCAGCTCGACAGGGGGCTTCGGTTCACCCCTCCACTTT. Amino acid sequence: CASSSTGGFGSPLHF.

The V and J genes are TRBV6-1 and TRBJ1-4; D possibly corresponds to TRBD1 (5 bases). Germline assignment: CDR1 MNHNS and CDR2 SASEGT. Trimming pared 3 bases from V and 8 bases from J, leaving 16 bases between. The CDR3 is 15 amino acids. Written as DNA, the CDR3 is TGTGCCAGCAGTGAGGGTTCCTGGGGCATGGAAAAACTGTTTTTT. Its protein is CASSEGSWGMEKLFF.

This clone showed up just once. V is TRBV6-5 and J is TRBJ2-5; perhaps TRBD1 as D (5 bases). The V end lost 8 bases, the J end lost 1 base, and 14 bases lay between the germline ends. CDR1 and CDR2 (germline): MNHEY, SVGAGI. The length of the CDR3 is 14 residues. The DNA for the CDR3 is TGTGCCAGCGGAATTAGGGGTTCCCAAGAGACCCAGTACTTC. This sequence encodes CASGIRGSQETQYF.

This clone has just one count. The rearrangement uses TRBV11-3 and TRBJ2-1; D ambiguous. Germline V gene lookup returns CDR1 SGHNT and CDR2 YENEEA. This CDR3 comprises 14 residues. V was pared by 0 bases and J by 6 bases, with 9 bases between. The CDR3 nucleotides read TGTGCCAGCAGCTTAGAGTCGTCCGGCAATGAGCAGTTCTTC. Amino acid sequence: CASSLESSGNEQFF.

The rearrangement links TRBV11-2 to TRBJ2-5; 9 bases agree with TRBD2. Trimming cost V 8 bases and J 4 bases; bases outside gene matches: 11. The CDR3 is 15 residues long. CDR1 and CDR2 from the germline V gene are SGHAT and FQNNGV. CDR3 amino acids: CASCYGGGAGETQYF. The CDR3 DNA sequence: TGTGCCAGCTGCTATGGCGGGGGGGCTGGAGAGACCCAGTACTTC.

This chain links TRBV6-5 with TRBJ1-1; possible D gene TRBD1, 5 bases. Germline assignment: CDR1 MNHEY and CDR2 SVGAGI. This CDR3 spans 13 amino acids. Trimming stripped 3 bases from V and 3 bases from J, with 8 bases between. The CDR3 is CASSYLGDTEAFF. CDR3 sequence (DNA): TGTGCCAGCAGTTATTTGGGGGACACTGAAGCTTTCTTT.

This clone was counted between two and nine times. The chain is built from TRBV7-9 and TRBJ2-2; 8 nucleotides align to TRBD1. V shed 5 bases, J shed 2 bases, and the junction held 4 bases outside the gene matches. The germline gives CDR1 SEHNR, CDR2 FQNEAQ (reference sequence). The CDR3 length is 15 residues. The DNA of the CDR3 is TGTGCCAGCAGCCTGACAGGGGCCAACACCGGGGAGCTGTTTTTT. Translating gives CASSLTGANTGELFF. The full variable domain, completed using reference TRBV7-9 and TRBJ2-2, is DTGVSQNPRHKITKRGQNVTFRCDPISEHNRLYWYRQTLGQGPEFLTYFQNEAQLEKSRLLSDRFSAERPKGSFSTLEIQRTEQGDSAMYLCASSLTGANTGELFFGEGSRLTVL.

J is TRBJ2-2 and V is TRBV4-2; no clear D gene. This CDR3 region has 16 residues. Trimming stripped 4 bases from V and 4 bases from J, with 16 bases between. CDR1 LGHNA and CDR2 YNFKEQ come from the germline V gene. DNA of the CDR3: TGTGCCAGCAGCCCCTCTGCCCCTCTCGGCACCGGGGAGCTGTTTTTT. This translates into CASSPSAPLGTGELFF.